This record covers a single T cell receptor beta chain. Its cognate antigen is unknown. This entry is derived from a study of CD8+CD57+ T cells in acquired aplastic anemia. The wider study: Sorted CD4+ and CD8+ cells yielded 2.5 to 3.5 ug of DNA on average. Study findings and constraints: Patients and controls were found to share about 31 CD8+ CDR3 sequences.

Genomic DNA served as template for TCR beta VDJ and CDR3 profiling. One entry per CDR3 protein results from TCRdb running MiXCR on the reads. The sample consists of roughly 130,000 distinct CDR3 sequences, roughly 50% of them appearing once. This CDR3 contains 18 residues. The germline V gene encodes CDR1 SGDLS and CDR2 YYNGEE. Trimming took 2 bases from V and 1 from J; bases not matched to a gene: 9. This sequence was found in a human donor in good health, serving as a control. The sequenced material came from sorted CD4+, CD8+, or CD8+CD57+ T cells (not recorded which) from PBMCs. The chain couples TRBV9 to TRBJ2-3; 11 bases match TRBD2. Here the CDR3 reads CASSVVAGGPRGTDTQYF. CDR3 coding DNA: TGTGCCAGCAGCGTTGTAGCGGGAGGGCCGAGGGGCACAGATACGCAGTATTTT.